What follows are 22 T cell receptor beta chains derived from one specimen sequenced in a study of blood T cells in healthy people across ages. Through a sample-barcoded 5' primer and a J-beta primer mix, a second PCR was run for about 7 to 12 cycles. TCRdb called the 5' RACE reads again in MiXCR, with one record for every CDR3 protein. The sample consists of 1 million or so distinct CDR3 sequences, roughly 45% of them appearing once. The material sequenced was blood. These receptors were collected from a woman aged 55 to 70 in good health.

The CDR3 DNA is TGTGCCAGCGGAAGACGGGGGGCGCCGTACAATGAGCAGTTCTTC. This sequence encodes CASGRRGAPYNEQFF. The chain is built from TRBV9 and TRBJ2-1; TRBD2 is a possible D gene (7 bases). The germline V gene encodes CDR1 SGDLS and CDR2 YYNGEE. The CDR3 loop spans 15 amino acids. V was cut by 7 bases and J by 4 bases, with 18 bases left in between.

CDR3 sequence reads: CASSLLTSGTPYEQYF. DNA of the CDR3: TGTGCCAGCAGTTTATTGACTAGCGGGACCCCCTACGAGCAGTACTTC. The chain joins TRBV27 to TRBJ2-7; 11 bases are shared with TRBD2. Trimming at V came to 1 base and at J to 2 bases, leaving 4 bases not matched to a gene. There are 16 residues in the CDR3. Germline CDR1 reads MNHEY; CDR2 reads SMNVEV (reference sequence).

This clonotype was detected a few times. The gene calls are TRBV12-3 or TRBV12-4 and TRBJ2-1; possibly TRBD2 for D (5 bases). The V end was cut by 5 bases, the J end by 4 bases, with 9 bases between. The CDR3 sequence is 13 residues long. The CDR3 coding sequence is TGTGCCAGCAGTCGGACTTTATACAATGAGCAGTTCTTC. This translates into CASSRTLYNEQFF.

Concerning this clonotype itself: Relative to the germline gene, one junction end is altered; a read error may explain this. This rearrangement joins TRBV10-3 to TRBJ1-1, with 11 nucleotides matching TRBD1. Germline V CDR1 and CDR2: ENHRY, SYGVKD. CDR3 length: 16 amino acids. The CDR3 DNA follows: TGTGCCATCAGTGTCGGGACAGGGGGAGGGGTTACTGAAACTTTCTTT. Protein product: CAISVGTGGGVTETFF.

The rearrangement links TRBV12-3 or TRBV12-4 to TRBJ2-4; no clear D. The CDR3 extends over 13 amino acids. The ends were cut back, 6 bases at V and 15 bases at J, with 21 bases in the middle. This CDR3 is CASSPQIREVPYF. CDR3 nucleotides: TGTGCCAGCAGCCCCCAAATCCGTGAGGTTCCGTACTTC.

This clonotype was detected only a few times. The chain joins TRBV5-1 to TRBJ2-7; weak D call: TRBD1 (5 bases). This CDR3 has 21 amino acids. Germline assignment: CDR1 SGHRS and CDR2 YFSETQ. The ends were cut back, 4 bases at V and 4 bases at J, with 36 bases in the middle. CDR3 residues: CASSRGNRIDTWRTKLYEQYF. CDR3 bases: TGCGCCAGCAGCAGGGGTAACAGGATCGACACGTGGCGTACGAAACTGTACGAGCAGTACTTC.

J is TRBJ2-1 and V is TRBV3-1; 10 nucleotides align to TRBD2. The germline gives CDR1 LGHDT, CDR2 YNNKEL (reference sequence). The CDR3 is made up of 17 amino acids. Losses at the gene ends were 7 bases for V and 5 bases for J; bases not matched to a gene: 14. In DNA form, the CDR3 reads TGTGCCAGCACCTCAGCGGGAGTAGGACTAGCGGACAATGAGCAGTTCTTC. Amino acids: CASTSAGVGLADNEQFF.

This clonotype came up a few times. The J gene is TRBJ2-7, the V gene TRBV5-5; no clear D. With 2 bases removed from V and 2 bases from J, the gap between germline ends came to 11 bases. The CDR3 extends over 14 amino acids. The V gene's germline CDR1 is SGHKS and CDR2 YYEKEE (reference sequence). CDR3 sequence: CASSFRSEPYEQYF. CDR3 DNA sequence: TGTGCCAGCAGCTTCAGGTCCGAGCCCTACGAGCAGTACTTC.

In DNA form, the CDR3 reads TGTGCCAGCAGTGGCCCCCCCTCCTACAATGAGCAGTTCTTC. Protein sequence: CASSGPPSYNEQFF. The chain has TRBV6-1 and TRBJ2-1; D is uncertain. V was trimmed by 4 bases and J by 0 bases, leaving 7 bases between them. Germline lookup yields CDR1 MNHNS and CDR2 SASEGT. The CDR3 is made up of 14 amino acids.

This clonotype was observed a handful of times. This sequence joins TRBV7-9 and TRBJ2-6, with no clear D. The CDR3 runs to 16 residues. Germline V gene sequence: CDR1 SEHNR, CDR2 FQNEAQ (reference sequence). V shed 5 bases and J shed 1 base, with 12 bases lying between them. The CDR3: CASSDRKGSGANVLTF. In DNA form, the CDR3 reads TGTGCCAGCAGCGATAGGAAGGGTTCTGGGGCCAACGTCCTGACTTTC.

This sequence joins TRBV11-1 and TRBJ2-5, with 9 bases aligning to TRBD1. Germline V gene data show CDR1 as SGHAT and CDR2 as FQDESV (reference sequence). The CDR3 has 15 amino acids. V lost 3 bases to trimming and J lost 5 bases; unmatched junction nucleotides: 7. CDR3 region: CASSFNRGRKETQYF. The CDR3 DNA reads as TGTGCCAGCAGCTTCAACAGGGGGCGAAAGGAGACCCAGTACTTC. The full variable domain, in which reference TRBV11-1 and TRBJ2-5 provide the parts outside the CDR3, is EAEVAQSPRYKITEKSQAVAFWCDPISGHATLYWYRQILGQGPELLVQFQDESVVDDSQLPKDRFSAERLKGVDSTLKIQPAELGDSAMYLCASSFNRGRKETQYFGPGTRLLVL.

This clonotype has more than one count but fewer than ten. CDR3 coding DNA: TGCAGCGTTGTGTGGGTGATGAACACTGAAGCTTTCTTT. The encoded protein is CSVVWVMNTEAFF. V and J are TRBV29-1 and TRBJ1-1; D remains unclear. This CDR3 comprises 13 residues. Germline loops: CDR1 SQVTM, CDR2 ANQGSEA. Trimming stripped 4 bases from V and 0 bases from J, with 9 bases between.

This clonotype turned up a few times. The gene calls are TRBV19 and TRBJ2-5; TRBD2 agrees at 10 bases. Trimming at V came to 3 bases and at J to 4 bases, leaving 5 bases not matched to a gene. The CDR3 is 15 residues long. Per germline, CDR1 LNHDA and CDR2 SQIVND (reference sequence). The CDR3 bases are TGTGCCAGTAGTATCTCTAGCGGGAGTGGAGAGACCCAGTACTTC. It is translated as CASSISSGSGETQYF.

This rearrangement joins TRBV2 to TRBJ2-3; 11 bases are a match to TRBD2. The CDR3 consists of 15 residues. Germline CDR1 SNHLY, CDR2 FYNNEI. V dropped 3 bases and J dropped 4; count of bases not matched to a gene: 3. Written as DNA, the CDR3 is TGTGCCAGCAGTGAGACTAGCGGGATCCCAGATACGCAGTATTTT. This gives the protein CASSETSGIPDTQYF.

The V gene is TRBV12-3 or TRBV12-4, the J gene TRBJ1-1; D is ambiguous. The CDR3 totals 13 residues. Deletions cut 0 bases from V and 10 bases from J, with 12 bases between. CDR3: CASSLAQALGAFF. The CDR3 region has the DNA TGTGCCAGCAGTTTAGCCCAGGCGCTCGGAGCTTTCTTT.

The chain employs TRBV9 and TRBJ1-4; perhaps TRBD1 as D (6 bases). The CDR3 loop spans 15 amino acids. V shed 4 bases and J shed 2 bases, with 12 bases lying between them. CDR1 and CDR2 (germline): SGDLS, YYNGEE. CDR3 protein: CASSQGGPTNEKLFF. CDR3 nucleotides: TGTGCCAGCAGCCAAGGGGGACCCACTAATGAAAAACTGTTTTTT.

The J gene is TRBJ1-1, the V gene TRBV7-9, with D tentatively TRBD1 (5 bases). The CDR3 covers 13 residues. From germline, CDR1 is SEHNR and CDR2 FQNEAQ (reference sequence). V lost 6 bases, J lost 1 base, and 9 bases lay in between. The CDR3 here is CASRYQGNTEAFF. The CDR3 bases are TGTGCCAGCAGATATCAGGGGAACACTGAAGCTTTCTTT. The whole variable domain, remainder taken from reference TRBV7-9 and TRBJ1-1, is DTGVSQNPRHKITKRGQNVTFRCDPISEHNRLYWYRQTLGQGPEFLTYFQNEAQLEKSRLLSDRFSAERPKGSFSTLEIQRTEQGDSAMYLCASRYQGNTEAFFGQGTRLTVV.

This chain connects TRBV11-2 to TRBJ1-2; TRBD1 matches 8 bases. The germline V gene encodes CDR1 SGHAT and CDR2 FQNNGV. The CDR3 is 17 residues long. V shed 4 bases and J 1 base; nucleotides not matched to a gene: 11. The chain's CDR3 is CASSSHPDRVINYGYTF. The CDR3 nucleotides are TGTGCCAGCAGCTCTCACCCGGACAGGGTGATTAACTATGGCTACACCTTC.

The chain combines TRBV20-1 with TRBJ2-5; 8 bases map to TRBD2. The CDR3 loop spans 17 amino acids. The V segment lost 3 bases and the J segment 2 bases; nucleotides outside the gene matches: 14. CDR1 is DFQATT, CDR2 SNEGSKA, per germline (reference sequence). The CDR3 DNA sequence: TGCAGTGCTAGGAGGCTAGCGGGTGGGGGGCGTCAAGAGACCCAGTACTTC. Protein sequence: CSARRLAGGGRQETQYF.

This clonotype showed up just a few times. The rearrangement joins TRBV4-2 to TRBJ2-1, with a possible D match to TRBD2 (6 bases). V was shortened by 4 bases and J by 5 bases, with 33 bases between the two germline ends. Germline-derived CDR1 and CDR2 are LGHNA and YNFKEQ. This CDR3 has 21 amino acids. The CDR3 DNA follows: TGTGCCAGCAGCCCAAAGTACGAACCCATGGGACCAAGCGGCGGGGACAATGAGCAGTTCTTC. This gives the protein CASSPKYEPMGPSGGDNEQFF.

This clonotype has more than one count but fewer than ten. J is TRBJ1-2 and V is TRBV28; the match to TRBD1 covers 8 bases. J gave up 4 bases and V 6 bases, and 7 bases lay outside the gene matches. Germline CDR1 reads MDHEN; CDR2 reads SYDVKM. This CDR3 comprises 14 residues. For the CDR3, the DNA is TGTGCCAGCAGCCTCTATACAGGGGGCTATGGCTACACCTTC. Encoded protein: CASSLYTGGYGYTF.

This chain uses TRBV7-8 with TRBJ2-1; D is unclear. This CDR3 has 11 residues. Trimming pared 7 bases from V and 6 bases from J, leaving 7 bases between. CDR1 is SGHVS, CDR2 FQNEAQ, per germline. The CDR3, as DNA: TGTGCCAGCACCGGGTTCAATGAGCAGTTCTTC. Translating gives CASTGFNEQFF.